Listed below are T cell receptor beta chains from one sample, sequenced in a study of T-cell memory formation after mild COVID-19. Each CDR3 protein gets one entry after TCRdb re-called the 5' RACE reads with MiXCR. The data hold around 300,000 distinct CDR3 sequences, with approximately 14% observed a single time. Sequencing was carried out using PBMCs or a T cell subset sorted from them (not recorded which). The receptors stem from a young man who had mild COVID-19 (a few samples of this study predate the infection). Cell type and time point are not known. The CDR3 runs from the conserved cysteine through the conserved F or W. Only some rows state a clone size, as once, few, many or a class for expanded clones.

v_call	clone_size	j_call	cdr3_aa
TRBV29-1	NA	TRBJ2-3	CSVERAGHTQYF
TRBV11-2	NA	TRBJ2-1	CASSLGVFGRGHEQFF
TRBV20-1	few	TRBJ2-3	CSAHHSGGRSRDTQYF
TRBV28	few	TRBJ2-2	CASSYIGELFF
TRBV9	NA	TRBJ1-1	CASSPGFF
TRBV12-3/TRBV12-4	NA	TRBJ1-1	CASSFRGGPEAFF
TRBV24-1	NA	TRBJ2-5	CATSDPGGLETQYF
TRBV7-8	few	TRBJ2-3	CASSLDRFRDRGPDTQYF
TRBV5-4	NA	TRBJ2-2	CASSWTLNTGELFF
TRBV6-6	few	TRBJ2-3	CASSYRGGGSTDTQYF
TRBV10-3	NA	TRBJ2-3	CAIGVGATDTQYF
TRBV6-2/TRBV6-3	NA	TRBJ2-4	CASSYRGLAKNIQYF
TRBV11-2	NA	TRBJ2-4	CASRYTGNPNIQYF
TRBV7-2	few	TRBJ2-3	CASSFERLSTDTQYF
TRBV7-2	many	TRBJ2-3	CASSFLPGDTQYF
TRBV4-1	few	TRBJ2-2	CASSQAQGAGELFF
TRBV20-1	NA	TRBJ1-5	CSARPIFAGPQHF
TRBV6-5	NA	TRBJ1-4	CASRVTGKATNEKLFF
TRBV18	NA	TRBJ2-7	CASSPRAAGAPGQYF
TRBV7-9	few	TRBJ2-1	CASSSYGLAGDSSYNEQFF
TRBV6-5	NA	TRBJ1-1	CASQYQEPFSNTEAFF
TRBV5-1	few	TRBJ2-3	CASSDGLALDTQYF
TRBV5-1	NA	TRBJ1-4	CASSLAGDTIEKLFF
TRBV7-6	few	TRBJ2-7	CASSSASGPYEQYF
TRBV4-1	NA	TRBJ1-1	CASSPQPSGFRITEAFF
TRBV5-1	many	TRBJ2-7	CASSSGRVSAYEQYF
TRBV2	NA	TRBJ1-1	CASYLETGTEAFF
TRBV5-6	few	TRBJ2-7	CASSDDRPREQYF
TRBV12-3/TRBV12-4	few	TRBJ1-2	CATMVTGDDGYTF
TRBV12-3/TRBV12-4	NA	TRBJ2-2	CASSYTGYTGELFF
TRBV29-1	many	TRBJ1-1	CSTWGQGASEAFF
TRBV27	NA	TRBJ1-2	CASSFNGHGYTF
TRBV12-3/TRBV12-4	NA	TRBJ1-4	CASSISEKLFF
TRBV4-1	few	TRBJ1-5	CASSQVARWGSYGQPQHF
TRBV4-1	NA	NA	CASSQVRKLETQYF
TRBV7-9	few	TRBJ2-5	CASSHGGKETQYF
TRBV5-1	NA	TRBJ2-5	CASSFGQGEVFQQTQYF
TRBV10-3	NA	TRBJ2-7	CAIGPTGVENEQYF
TRBV6-1	NA	TRBJ2-2	CASSQGSGGETGELFF
TRBV6-2/TRBV6-3	few	TRBJ1-5	CASSYSNQNQPQHF
TRBV12-3/TRBV12-4	few	TRBJ1-1	CASSSAQRAAFF
TRBV6-2/TRBV6-3	few	TRBJ2-7	CASSYGIAGGSYEQYF
TRBV5-1	NA	TRBJ2-5	CASSYGVQETQYF
TRBV4-2	few	TRBJ2-5	CASSHWGLAGDQETQYF
TRBV3-1	NA	TRBJ2-1	CASSSHPGLAAYNEQFF
TRBV3-1	NA	TRBJ1-6	CASSRTAYNSPLHF
TRBV7-9	NA	TRBJ2-7	CASSSRGSGRGSSYEQYF
TRBV7-2	many	TRBJ1-5	CASSLAPSNQPQHF
TRBV29-1	many	TRBJ2-3	CSVEVSGDTQYF
TRBV28	once	TRBJ2-5	CASSCGGGETQYF
TRBV10-1	NA	TRBJ2-1	CASSEPSTDEQFF
TRBV3-2	NA	TRBJ2-3	CASSQDQTGASTDTQYF
TRBV6-4	few	TRBJ2-2	CASSAENTGELFF
TRBV5-1	few	TRBJ2-3	CASSFPGLAGKSDTQYF
TRBV7-9	many	TRBJ2-1	CASSSTGSSYNEQFF
TRBV10-3	NA	TRBJ2-7	CAITPGQGIYEQYF
TRBV30	few	TRBJ1-1	CAWLEAGEAFF
TRBV24-1	few	TRBJ2-1	CATSDPGASNHNEQFF